One sample yielded the 29 T cell receptor beta chains listed below, sequenced in a study of CD8 T cells in ankylosing spondylitis. Via MiXCR, TCRdb re-called the 5' RACE reads, giving one row per CDR3 protein. The table includes more than 150,000 distinct CDR3 sequences, about 20% detected once. The sequencing input was blood, either unsorted or a sorted T cell fraction (not recorded which). The receptors shown here come from a male donor aged 10-30 years with ankylosing spondylitis or in good health (not recorded which).

This clonotype has ten or more counts. V and J are TRBV15 and TRBJ1-4; no firm D call. With 1 base removed from V and 0 bases from J, the gap between germline ends came to 9 bases. The CDR3 has 16 residues. CDR1 and CDR2 (germline): LNHNV, YYDKDF (reference sequence). The CDR3 protein is CATSRVRTTTNEKLFF. The CDR3, as DNA: TGTGCCACCAGCAGAGTGAGGACCACAACTAATGAAAAACTGTTTTTT.

This clonotype was observed at least ten times. The chain combines TRBV5-1 with TRBJ2-1; D is tentatively TRBD1 or TRBD2 (5 bases each). Germline V gene data show CDR1 as SGHRS and CDR2 as YFSETQ. CDR3 size: 14 residues. V dropped 3 bases and J dropped 9 bases, with 16 bases sitting between them. CDR3 region: CASSSRSGTGEQFF. The CDR3 DNA reads TGCGCCAGCAGCTCCAGATCAGGGACGGGTGAGCAGTTCTTC.

This clonotype appeared many times. The J gene is TRBJ2-5, the V gene TRBV20-1, with 7 bases fitting TRBD2. This CDR3 spans 14 amino acids. V gave up 1 base and J gave up 2 bases; unmatched junction bases: 4. In germline, CDR1 is DFQATT, CDR2 SNEGSKA (reference sequence). CDR3 bases: TGCAGTGCTAGAGGCCTAGCGGAGCAAGAGACCCAGTACTTC. Its translation: CSARGLAEQETQYF.

This clonotype was found many times. V is TRBV12-3 or TRBV12-4 and J is TRBJ2-3, with 7 bases identical to TRBD1. The trim removed 5 bases at V and 0 bases at J, leaving 8 bases unmatched. The CDR3 runs 16 residues. The CDR3 loop reads CASSPRTGVSTDTQYF. In DNA, the CDR3 is TGTGCCAGCAGTCCAAGAACAGGGGTCAGCACAGATACGCAGTATTTT.

This clonotype was counted many times. The gene calls are TRBV7-9 and TRBJ2-1; 7 bases match TRBD2. CDR3 length: 16 amino acids. Germline V gene lookup returns CDR1 SEHNR and CDR2 FQNEAQ (reference sequence). V lost 5 bases and J lost 4; bases outside the gene matches: 11. The CDR3 sequence is CASSPPSGEDYNEQFF. CDR3 DNA: TGTGCCAGCAGCCCCCCCAGCGGGGAGGATTACAATGAGCAGTTCTTC.

This clonotype was counted many times. The rearrangement links TRBV6-6 to TRBJ2-5; TRBD2 might be the D (6 bases). This CDR3 comprises 13 residues. CDR1 and CDR2 from the germline V gene are MNHNY and SVGAGI (reference sequence). The V and J ends lost 6 bases and 2 bases respectively, with 10 bases between them. Here the CDR3 reads CASRTGTQETQYF. The CDR3 nucleotides are TGTGCCAGCAGAACCGGGACTCAAGAGACCCAGTACTTC.

This clonotype has at least ten counts. The chain combines TRBV4-1 with TRBJ2-7; 8 nucleotides align to TRBD2. CDR1 and CDR2 (germline): MGHRA, YSYEKL. V gave up 1 base and J gave up 3 bases; unmatched junction bases: 5. The length of the CDR3 is 15 residues. CDR3 amino acids: CASSQASGGNYEQYF. CDR3 in DNA: TGCGCCAGCAGCCAAGCGTCGGGAGGGAACTACGAGCAGTACTTC.

This clonotype was found many times. CDR3 coding DNA: TGCGCCAGCAGATCCGATGCCGGGGAGCTGTTTTTT. As protein: CASRSDAGELFF. The chain carries TRBV5-1 and TRBJ2-2; D unresolved. In germline, CDR1 is SGHRS, CDR2 YFSETQ. The V end lost 5 bases, the J end lost 6 bases, and 8 bases lay between the germline ends. The CDR3 totals 12 residues. Full variable domain (remainder filled in from reference TRBV5-1 and TRBJ2-2): KAGVTQTPRYLIKTRGQQVTLSCSPISGHRSVSWYQQTPGQGLQFLFEYFSETQRNKGNFPGRFSGRQFSNSRSEMNVSTLELGDSALYLCASRSDAGELFFGEGSRLTVL.

This clonotype has a handful of counts. This chain connects TRBV11-2 to TRBJ2-1; 9 bases align to TRBD2. The CDR3 is made up of 15 amino acids. J gave up 6 bases and V 3 bases, and 6 bases lay outside the gene matches. CDR1 is SGHAT and CDR2 is FQNNGV in the germline V gene. CDR3 protein: CASSFGETSGNEQFF. CDR3 bases: TGTGCCAGCAGCTTCGGTGAGACTAGCGGCAATGAGCAGTTCTTC.

Many counts were recorded for this clonotype. This CDR3 is CSAREAEAFF. DNA for the CDR3: TGCAGTGCTAGGGAGGCTGAAGCTTTCTTT. The chain is built from TRBV20-1 and TRBJ1-1, with D uncertain. Germline CDR1 and CDR2: DFQATT and SNEGSKA (reference sequence). Trimming cost V 3 bases and J 6 bases, with 5 bases left between them. The CDR3 length is 10 residues.

CDR3 coding DNA: TGTGCCAGCAGCTTAGTTTGGCAGGGTGAGACCCAGTACTTC. Protein sequence: CASSLVWQGETQYF. The J gene is TRBJ2-5, the V gene TRBV7-2, with D tentatively TRBD1 (5 bases). Germline CDR1 is SGHTA and CDR2 is FQGNSA. This CDR3 contains 14 residues. The germline V and J ends were trimmed by 1 base and 5 bases, with 11 bases remaining between them.

The chain employs TRBV27 and TRBJ2-3; 7 bases line up with TRBD2. Germline-derived CDR1 and CDR2 are MNHEY and SMNVEV (reference sequence). The CDR3 loop spans 11 amino acids. V was clipped by 4 bases and J by 14 bases; unmatched bases: 6. The CDR3 DNA reads as TGTGCCAGCAGTTCCGGACTAGTTAGGTATTTT. It encodes CASSSGLVRYF.

This clonotype has at least ten counts. The chain carries TRBV7-2 and TRBJ2-4; 10 bases are a match to TRBD2. Germline assignment: CDR1 SGHTA and CDR2 FQGNSA. Trimming at V came to 1 base and at J to 7 bases, leaving 4 bases not matched to a gene. The CDR3 length is 15 residues. DNA of the CDR3: TGTGCCAGCAGCTTAGGCCTAGCGGGAGTCAACATTCAGTACTTC. It specifies CASSLGLAGVNIQYF. The full variable domain, completed using reference TRBV7-2 and TRBJ2-4, is GAGVSQSPSNKVTEKGKDVELRCDPISGHTALYWYRQSLGQGLEFLIYFQGNSAPDKSGLPSDRFSAERTGGSVSTLTIQRTQQEDSAVYLCASSLGLAGVNIQYFGAGTRLSVL.

This clonotype was detected many times. The CDR3, as DNA: TGTGCCAGCAGCCCTCGGAGAATAGGACTCATAAGGGGGTTCACTGAAGCTTTCTTT. Translated, it gives CASSPRRIGLIRGFTEAFF. This chain connects TRBV11-2 to TRBJ1-1; TRBD1 is a possible D gene (6 bases). This CDR3 spans 19 amino acids. The V gene lost 5 bases and the J gene lost 4 bases, with 29 bases spanning the gap. Germline-derived CDR1 and CDR2 are SGHAT and FQNNGV.

This clonotype has only a few counts. The gene calls are TRBV7-2 and TRBJ1-3; the D gene is possibly TRBD1 (5 bases). The germline V gene has CDR1 SGHTA and CDR2 FQGNSA. This CDR3 spans 14 amino acids. V lost 1 base and J lost 2, with 6 bases in between. Here the CDR3 reads CASSLETAGNTIYF. The CDR3 bases are TGTGCCAGCAGCTTAGAGACAGCTGGAAACACCATATATTTT.

This clonotype has a count of ten or more. The J gene is TRBJ2-1, the V gene TRBV7-3, with D possibly being TRBD1 (5 bases). Germline values: CDR1 SGHTA, CDR2 FQGTGA. V was trimmed by 4 bases and J by 6 bases, leaving 10 bases between them. CDR3 length: 13 residues. The CDR3 spells CASSSDNANEQFF. DNA of the CDR3: TGTGCCAGCAGCTCGGACAACGCCAATGAGCAGTTCTTC.

This clonotype was seen ten or more times. The chain carries TRBV29-1 and TRBJ2-7; 9 positions match TRBD2. CDR1 and CDR2 from the germline V gene are SQVTM and ANQGSEA. Trimming cost V 6 bases and J 5 bases; bases outside gene matches: 8. The CDR3 extends over 13 amino acids. CDR3 nucleotide sequence: TGCAGCGTCTCTAGCGGGAAGCTAGACGAGCAGTACTTC. Translation: CSVSSGKLDEQYF.

The table lists this clonotype with many counts. This chain uses TRBV6-5 with TRBJ2-4; no clear D. The germline V gene encodes CDR1 MNHEY and CDR2 SVGAGI. This CDR3 is built from 14 residues. Trimming took off 5 bases at V and 0 bases at J, with 8 bases between the two ends. DNA of the CDR3: TGTGCCAGCAGTACCATCCTAGCCAAAAACATTCAGTACTTC. Its protein product is CASSTILAKNIQYF.

This clonotype has a count of ten or more. This chain uses TRBV7-9 with TRBJ1-2; TRBD1 matches at 9 bases. The CDR3 loop spans 12 amino acids. V lost 3 bases and J lost 9; bases outside the gene matches: 2. Germline V gene sequence: CDR1 SEHNR, CDR2 FQNEAQ (reference sequence). The CDR3 spells CASSLDRGSYTF. The CDR3 DNA is TGTGCCAGCAGCTTGGACAGGGGAAGCTACACCTTC.

The V and J genes are TRBV7-9 and TRBJ2-1, with D possibly matching TRBD2 (6 bases). The CDR3 contains 12 residues. V dropped 5 bases and J dropped 10 bases, with 12 bases sitting between them. Per the germline V gene, CDR1 is SEHNR and CDR2 is FQNEAQ (reference sequence). The chain's CDR3 is CASSMGLAEQFF. In DNA, the CDR3 is TGTGCCAGCAGCATGGGACTCGCAGAGCAGTTCTTC.

In its sample, this clonotype was seen many times. The V and J genes are TRBV11-2 and TRBJ2-3; 14 bases align to TRBD2. There are 18 residues in the CDR3. Germline V lookup: CDR1 SGHAT, CDR2 FQNNGV. Trimming at V came to 4 bases and at J to 5 bases, leaving 11 bases not matched to a gene. The CDR3 region has the DNA TGTGCCAGCAGCTCCAGGGCCCCGGGACTAGCGGGAGTAGATACGCAGTATTTT. Translation gives CASSSRAPGLAGVDTQYF.

This clonotype was seen ten or more times. The CDR3 reads CASSPRGSGRPGELFF. In DNA, the CDR3 is TGTGCCAGCAGCCCCCGGGGTAGCGGGAGGCCCGGGGAGCTGTTTTTT. J is TRBJ2-2 and V is TRBV11-2, with 10 bases lining up with TRBD2. Germline V gene lookup returns CDR1 SGHAT and CDR2 FQNNGV. CDR3 length: 16 amino acids. The V gene end was trimmed by 5 bases and the J gene end by 6 bases; junction bases not matched to a gene: 9.

The chain carries TRBV4-3 and TRBJ2-7; tentative D call: TRBD2 (6 bases). The CDR3 totals 16 residues. Deletions cut 1 base from V and 7 bases from J, with 20 bases between. Germline V gene lookup returns CDR1 LGHNA and CDR2 YSLEER. The CDR3 region is CASSQAFGGIGREQYF. The CDR3 bases are TGCGCCAGCAGCCAAGCATTCGGCGGGATCGGTAGGGAGCAGTACTTC.

The gene calls are TRBV6-5 and TRBJ1-5, with D maybe TRBD1 (5 bases). Germline V gene sequence: CDR1 MNHEY, CDR2 SVGAGI. This CDR3 contains 14 residues. Trimming pared 5 bases from V and 5 bases from J, leaving 13 bases between. The chain's CDR3 is CASSRQGLDQPQHF. In nucleotides, the CDR3 is TGTGCCAGCAGTCGCCAGGGTCTGGATCAGCCCCAGCATTTT.

The chain employs TRBV3-1 and TRBJ2-7; 11 bases line up with TRBD2. This CDR3 is 16 amino acids long. The germline V gene encodes CDR1 LGHDT and CDR2 YNNKEL (reference sequence). The V gene end was trimmed by 3 bases and the J gene end by 9 bases; junction bases not matched to a gene: 13. Here the CDR3 reads CASSHLAGGPTGGQYF. In DNA form, the CDR3 reads TGTGCCAGCAGCCACTTAGCGGGAGGGCCTACAGGCGGGCAGTACTTC.

This clonotype was seen many times. This chain links TRBV30 with TRBJ2-1; D gene unclear. The CDR3 covers 14 residues. V gave up 0 bases and J gave up 2 bases, with 8 bases separating them. Germline V lookup: CDR1 GTSNPN, CDR2 SVGIG (reference sequence). The CDR3 sequence is CAWSVLSAYNEQFF. CDR3 sequence (DNA): TGTGCCTGGAGTGTACTATCAGCCTACAATGAGCAGTTCTTC.

The chain is built from TRBV7-6 and TRBJ2-3; D possibly corresponds to TRBD1 (6 bases). There are 16 residues in the CDR3. Trimming removed 4 bases at V and 0 bases at J, with 14 bases between. Germline lookup yields CDR1 SGHVS and CDR2 FNYEAQ. The CDR3 DNA is TGTGCCAGCAGCTCACAGGGAATTTCTAGCACAGATACGCAGTATTTT. Its translation is CASSSQGISSTDTQYF.

This clonotype was counted ten times or more. The J gene is TRBJ2-2, the V gene TRBV7-9; TRBD2 might be the D (6 bases). The V end lost 5 bases, the J end lost 4 bases, and 17 bases lay between the germline ends. The CDR3 has 16 amino acids. CDR1 and CDR2 (germline): SEHNR, FQNEAQ (reference sequence). CDR3 sequence reads: CASSLGLNWVTGELFF. CDR3 DNA: TGTGCCAGCAGCCTGGGACTCAATTGGGTCACCGGGGAGCTGTTTTTT.

Many counts were recorded for this clonotype. This sequence joins TRBV12-3 or TRBV12-4 and TRBJ1-5; the D gene is possibly TRBD1 (5 bases). The V end was cut by 6 bases, the J end by 4 bases, with 13 bases between. The CDR3 is 14 amino acids. The CDR3 sequence: CASRRAGWNQPQHF. CDR3 bases: TGTGCCAGCAGGAGAGCAGGGTGGAATCAGCCCCAGCATTTT.